Here is one T cell receptor (beta chain) with its context. The data originate from a study of OX40 agonist ivuxolimab in advanced cancers. Profiling relied on immunoSEQ multiplex PCR, and the TCRdb table lists in-frame clones only, not all of them. The table records roughly 70,000 clones, 85% of them present only once. The CDR3 has 17 residues. V lost 5 bases, J lost 2 bases, and 19 bases lay in between. The germline gives CDR1 MDHEN, CDR2 SYDVKM. The receptor was isolated from an adult with an advanced solid tumor such as melanoma, head and neck, liver or kidney cancer. The sequences come from CD4+ or CD8+ T cells sorted from blood, collected in a trial of the OX40 agonist ivuxolimab. This sequence joins TRBV28 and TRBJ1-5, with D perhaps TRBD1 (6 bases). The CDR3 coding sequence is TGTGCCAGCAGTCCGGGACATGGGGTATATCGCAATCAGCCCCAGCATTTT. It specifies CASSPGHGVYRNQPQHF.